Listed below are T cell receptor beta chains from one sample, sequenced in a study of T cell responses to AZD1222 COVID-19 vaccine. Using immunoSEQ multiplex PCR, the repertoire was profiled, and TCRdb retains in-frame clones only, with some absent. The sample contains some 130,000 clones, 85% to 95% of which appear only once. The material was peripheral blood, obtained 28 days after the second AZD1222 dose. These receptor sequences come from an adult who received the AZD1222 COVID-19 vaccine. The CDR3 runs from the conserved cysteine through the conserved F or W. A D gene is named only where the DNA matches it firmly. Expanded clones are given a class, and other clones once, few, many or no size at all.

J: TRBJ2-5; V: TRBV6-1; D: -; size: once; DNA: TGTGCCAGCAGTGAAGCGTACACGGGGATCGGAGAGACCCAGTACTTC; CDR3: CASSEAYTGIGETQYF
J: TRBJ1-2; V: TRBV10-3; D: -; size: -; DNA: TGTGCCATCAGTGATCTAATATATGGCTACACCTTC; CDR3: CAISDLIYGYTF
J: TRBJ1-2; V: TRBV2; D: -; size: -; DNA: TGTGCCAGCAGTGAACAGGGATATAACTATGGCTACACCTTC; CDR3: CASSEQGYNYGYTF
J: TRBJ1-2; V: TRBV10-3; D: TRBD1; size: -; DNA: TGTGCCACTGCCCCCGGGACAGGGGAGGGTAACTATGGCTACACCTTC; CDR3: CATAPGTGEGNYGYTF
J: TRBJ2-5; V: TRBV3-1/TRBV3-2; D: -; size: -; DNA: TGTGCCAGCAGCCAAGATCGGGAGACCCAGTACTTC; CDR3: CASSQDRETQYF
J: TRBJ1-2; V: TRBV5-4; D: -; size: -; DNA: TGTGCCAGCAGCTTGTATGGCAGCAACTATGGCTACACCTTC; CDR3: CASSLYGSNYGYTF
J: TRBJ2-7; V: TRBV15; D: -; size: -; DNA: TGTGCCACCAGCAGAGATCTGCACAGGGACTCCTACGAGCAGTACTTC; CDR3: CATSRDLHRDSYEQYF
J: TRBJ1-5; V: TRBV7-2; D: -; size: -; DNA: TGTGCCAGCAGCCGGGGGGCAGGGAGCAATCAGCCCCAGCATTTT; CDR3: CASSRGAGSNQPQHF
J: TRBJ1-5; V: TRBV6-5; D: -; size: -; DNA: TGTGCCAGCAGTCTCCAGGGAGGCAATCAGCCCCAGCATTTT; CDR3: CASSLQGGNQPQHF
J: TRBJ1-2; V: TRBV18; D: -; size: -; DNA: TGTGCCAGCTCCGAGCTACTATCCGCTGAGAACGGCTACACCTTC; CDR3: CASSELLSAENGYTF
J: TRBJ1-5; V: TRBV19; D: -; size: -; DNA: TGTGCCAGTAGTGCAAGGGGACTGGGGAGCAATCAGCCCCAGCATTTT; CDR3: CASSARGLGSNQPQHF
J: TRBJ1-2; V: TRBV6-6; D: -; size: -; DNA: TGTGCCAGCAGCTTGGCAGAGAACAACTATGGCTACACCTTC; CDR3: CASSLAENNYGYTF
J: TRBJ1-1; V: TRBV10-3; D: TRBD1; size: -; DNA: TGTGCCATCAGAGGGGGCAGCCTGAACACTGAAGCTTTCTTT; CDR3: CAIRGGSLNTEAFF
J: TRBJ1-2; V: TRBV27; D: TRBD1; size: -; DNA: TGTGCCAGCAGTCCCATCAGGGGGCAGGATGGCTACACCTTC; CDR3: CASSPIRGQDGYTF
J: TRBJ1-6; V: TRBV7-2; D: -; size: -; DNA: TGTGCCAGCAGCTTAGGTGGGGGGCGCGGAAATTCACCCCTCCACTTT; CDR3: CASSLGGGRGNSPLHF
J: TRBJ1-2; V: TRBV5-1; D: -; size: -; DNA: TGCGCCAGCAGCCTGTCGGGCGATCACTATGGCTACACCTTC; CDR3: CASSLSGDHYGYTF
J: TRBJ2-3; V: TRBV11-3; D: -; size: -; DNA: TGTGCCAGCAGCTCGCGGGCAGATACGCAGTATTTT; CDR3: CASSSRADTQYF
J: TRBJ1-6; V: TRBV19; D: -; size: -; DNA: TGTGCCAGTAGCCCCGGGAGATCCGCAGGTTCACCCCTCCACTTT; CDR3: CASSPGRSAGSPLHF
J: TRBJ2-7; V: TRBV25-1; D: -; size: -; DNA: TGTGCCAGCAGTGTTGAGGGGCCTCCCTACGAGCAGTACTTC; CDR3: CASSVEGPPYEQYF
J: TRBJ1-1; V: TRBV19; D: -; size: -; DNA: TGTGCCAGTAATCCGGGGCGGGTGAACACTGAAGCTTTCTTT; CDR3: CASNPGRVNTEAFF